Presented here are 20 T cell receptor beta chains from one specimen sequenced in a study of blood T cell repertoires in COVID-19. Sequencing used immunoSEQ multiplex PCR; TCRdb keeps in-frame clones, though not all of them. The repertoire holds around 390,000 clones, approximately 87% seen once, with roughly 9.4% in the top ten. Sample: PBMCs or T cells enriched from blood (not recorded which). All receptors derive from a woman aged 45-60 years who had recovered from COVID-19.

The genes are TRBV27 and TRBJ1-2; 10 nucleotides agree with TRBD1. After removal of 6 bases from V and 4 bases from J, the junction contained 5 bases not matched to a gene. Per the germline V gene, CDR1 is MNHEY and CDR2 is SMNVEV (reference sequence). The CDR3 sequence is 14 residues long. CDR3 nucleotide sequence: TGTGCCAGCAGGGGGACAGGGGCCAGCTATGGCTACACCTTC. It specifies CASRGTGASYGYTF.

J is TRBJ1-6 and V is TRBV27; D ambiguous. Per the germline V gene, CDR1 is MNHEY and CDR2 is SMNVEV (reference sequence). Deletions cut 7 bases from V and 5 bases from J, with 15 bases between. The CDR3 contains 15 residues. CDR3 coding DNA: TGTGCCAGCACCCCCCTGGCCGGGGATAATTCACCCCTCCACTTT. Protein: CASTPLAGDNSPLHF.

The genes are TRBV7-9 and TRBJ1-2; tentatively, D is TRBD1 (6 bases). There are 14 residues in the CDR3. V shed 6 bases and J shed 6 bases, with 17 bases lying between them. Germline V gene lookup returns CDR1 SEHNR and CDR2 FQNEAQ (reference sequence). CDR3 DNA: TGTGCCAGCAGGGCAGGACAGTGGGGAGATGGCTACACCTTC. Translating it yields CASRAGQWGDGYTF.

The V call is TRBV7-9, the J call TRBJ1-6; D call uncertain. The length of the CDR3 is 14 residues. V lost 5 bases to trimming and J lost 12 bases, with 17 bases between them. Germline assignment: CDR1 SEHNR and CDR2 FQNEAQ (reference sequence). The CDR3 nucleotides are TGTGCCAGCAGCCGCCTGGCAGGTGAGGGACCCCTCCACTTT. Translation gives CASSRLAGEGPLHF.

The V gene is TRBV6-2 or TRBV6-3, the J gene TRBJ1-2; 7 nucleotides line up with TRBD1. Per germline, CDR1 MNHEY and CDR2 SVGEGT. The CDR3 loop spans 14 amino acids. The V and J ends lost 7 bases and 6 bases, in that order; junction bases with no gene match: 11. The CDR3 sequence is CASTPPIDRDGYTF. DNA of the CDR3: TGTGCCAGCACCCCTCCCATCGACAGGGATGGCTACACCTTC.

The chain employs TRBV10-3 and TRBJ1-2, with D hard to call. The ends were cut back, 8 bases at V and 2 bases at J, with 9 bases in the middle. The CDR3 is 12 amino acids. Germline assignment: CDR1 ENHRY and CDR2 SYGVKD. The DNA of the CDR3 is TGTGCCATCGGCGGAGAAAACTATGGCTACACCTTC. Amino acids: CAIGGENYGYTF.

V and J are TRBV7-6 and TRBJ2-3, with 9 bases identical to TRBD1. Germline V gene data show CDR1 as SGHVS and CDR2 as FNYEAQ. J gave up 0 bases and V 6 bases, and 7 bases lay outside the gene matches. The CDR3 sequence is 16 residues long. The CDR3 bases are TGTGCCAGCAGTAACACCGGGACAGGGAGCACAGATACGCAGTATTTT. This translates into CASSNTGTGSTDTQYF.

V gene TRBV27 combines with J gene TRBJ2-5; no reliable D call. This CDR3 has 14 amino acids. Between the trimmed V and J ends, which lost 4 bases and 5 bases, there was a span of 14 bases. Germline lookup yields CDR1 MNHEY and CDR2 SMNVEV (reference sequence). The CDR3 DNA sequence: TGTGCCAGCAGTTCATTAACGAGTTGGGAGACCCAGTACTTC. Translated, it gives CASSSLTSWETQYF.

The chain carries TRBV11-3 and TRBJ2-1; 12 nucleotides line up with TRBD2. V dropped 5 bases and J dropped 6; count of bases not matched to a gene: 5. The CDR3 runs 15 residues. Germline V lookup: CDR1 SGHNT, CDR2 YENEEA. Here the CDR3 DNA reads TGTGCCAGCAGCGACGGACTAGCGGGGATCAATGAGCAGTTCTTC. Its translation is CASSDGLAGINEQFF.

The chain links TRBV6-5 to TRBJ1-2; 8 bases align to TRBD1. Losses at the gene ends were 6 bases for V and 4 bases for J; bases not matched to a gene: 7. The CDR3 has 14 amino acids. Germline V gene data show CDR1 as MNHEY and CDR2 as SVGAGI. CDR3 bases: TGTGCCAGCAGACTGGGACAGGCCTTCTATGGCTACACCTTC. Encoded protein: CASRLGQAFYGYTF.

The V call is TRBV18, the J call TRBJ1-5, with D possibly being TRBD1 (6 bases). Germline lookup yields CDR1 KGHSH and CDR2 LQKENI. CDR3 size: 14 residues. The V gene lost 3 bases and the J gene lost 4 bases, with 10 bases spanning the gap. CDR3 DNA: TGTGCCAGCTCACCCTCACAGGGAAATCAGCCCCAGCATTTT. Translation gives CASSPSQGNQPQHF.

In DNA form, the CDR3 reads TGTGCCAGCTCACAGGGACAGTCGAGCTCTGGAAACACCATATATTTT. It specifies CASSQGQSSSGNTIYF. V usage is TRBV18 and J usage is TRBJ1-3, with 7 positions matching TRBD1. Germline V gives CDR1 KGHSH, CDR2 LQKENI. This CDR3 comprises 16 residues. J gave up 0 bases and V 4 bases, and 6 bases lay outside the gene matches.

The rearrangement uses TRBV18 and TRBJ1-1; 11 nucleotides line up with TRBD1. CDR3 length equals 18 residues. The ends lost 0 bases at V and 1 base at J; junction bases unmatched: 7. CDR1 is KGHSH and CDR2 is LQKENI in the germline V gene. The CDR3 DNA is TGTGCCAGCTCACCACCGAGGACAGGGGGCCTCGGGAACACTGAAGCTTTCTTT. Its translation: CASSPPRTGGLGNTEAFF.

The J gene is TRBJ1-5, the V gene TRBV4-3; tentative D call: TRBD1 (6 bases). CDR1 and CDR2 from the germline V gene are LGHNA and YSLEER. CDR3 length equals 14 residues. V dropped 8 bases and J dropped 5 bases, with 16 bases sitting between them. CDR3 sequence reads: CASAQDSYHQPQHF. CDR3 in DNA: TGCGCCAGCGCCCAGGACAGTTATCATCAGCCCCAGCATTTT.

This sequence joins TRBV5-1 and TRBJ2-4; weak D call: TRBD1 (6 bases). Germline V gene sequence: CDR1 SGHRS, CDR2 YFSETQ. This CDR3 region has 16 residues. V lost 4 bases to trimming and J lost 1 base, with 15 bases between them. CDR3 DNA: TGCGCCAGCAGCATTACAGGGCCCCTCGCCAAAAACATTCAGTACTTC. It codes for CASSITGPLAKNIQYF.

This clone was seen more than once but under ten times. The CDR3 DNA reads as TGTGCCAGCAGAGAGAGGGACTCCCTACGGGATACGCAGTATTTT. Its protein product is CASRERDSLRDTQYF. J is TRBJ2-3 and V is TRBV25-1, with D possibly TRBD2 on 6 matching bases. Germline V gene lookup returns CDR1 MGHDK and CDR2 SYGVNS. The CDR3 totals 15 residues. The V end lost 6 bases, the J end lost 6 bases, and 19 bases lay between the germline ends.

The rearrangement links TRBV5-5 to TRBJ1-3, with D uncertain. The germline V and J ends were trimmed by 7 bases and 0 bases, with 17 bases remaining between them. CDR3 length equals 16 residues. CDR1 and CDR2 from the germline V gene are SGHKS and YYEKEE (reference sequence). CDR3 sequence reads: CASAKEGGNSGNTIYF. CDR3 nucleotides: TGTGCCAGCGCAAAAGAGGGAGGTAACTCTGGAAACACCATATATTTT. Drawing the rest from reference TRBV5-5 and TRBJ1-3, the complete variable domain is DAGVTQSPTHLIKTRGQQVTLRCSPISGHKSVSWYQQVLGQGPQFIFQYYEKEERGRGNFPDRFSARQFPNYSSELNVNALLLGDSALYLCASAKEGGNSGNTIYFGEGSWLTVV.

The rearrangement links TRBV19 to TRBJ2-1, with 7 bases that match TRBD1. V lost 7 bases and J lost 6; bases outside the gene matches: 18. The CDR3 length is 17 residues. Germline-derived CDR1 and CDR2 are LNHDA and SQIVND (reference sequence). The chain's CDR3 is CASKPTGAQSDFNEQFF. CDR3 DNA sequence: TGTGCCAGTAAGCCTACAGGGGCCCAATCGGATTTCAATGAGCAGTTCTTC.

The chain couples TRBV10-3 to TRBJ2-7, with D perhaps TRBD2 (6 bases). V was shortened by 7 bases and J by 4 bases, with 8 bases between the two germline ends. The germline V gene has CDR1 ENHRY and CDR2 SYGVKD. The CDR3 sequence is 11 residues long. CDR3 sequence (DNA): TGTGCCATCATGCGGGATTACGAGCAGTACTTC. Translation: CAIMRDYEQYF.

The chain joins TRBV6-1 to TRBJ2-5; D is perhaps TRBD2 (6 bases). Looked up from germline, CDR1 is MNHNS and CDR2 is SASEGT. The V and J ends lost 2 bases and 5 bases respectively, with 18 bases between them. The CDR3 totals 16 residues. The CDR3, as DNA: TGTGCCAGCAGTGAAAGGGAGGCTAGCTTGGCTGAGACCCAGTACTTC. Amino acids: CASSEREASLAETQYF.